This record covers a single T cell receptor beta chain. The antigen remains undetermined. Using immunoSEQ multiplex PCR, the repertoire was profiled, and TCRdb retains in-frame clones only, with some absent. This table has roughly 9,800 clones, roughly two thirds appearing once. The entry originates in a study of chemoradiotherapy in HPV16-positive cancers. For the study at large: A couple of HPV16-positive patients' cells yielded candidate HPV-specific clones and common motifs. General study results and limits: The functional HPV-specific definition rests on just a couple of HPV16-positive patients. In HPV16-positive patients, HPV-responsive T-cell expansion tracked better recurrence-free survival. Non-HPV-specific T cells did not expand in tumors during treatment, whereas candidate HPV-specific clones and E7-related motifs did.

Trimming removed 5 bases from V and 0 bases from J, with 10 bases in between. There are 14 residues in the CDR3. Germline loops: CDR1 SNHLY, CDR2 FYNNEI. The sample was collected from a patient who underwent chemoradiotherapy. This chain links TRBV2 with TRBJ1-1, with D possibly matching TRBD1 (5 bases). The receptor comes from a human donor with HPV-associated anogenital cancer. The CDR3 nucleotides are TGTGCCAGCAGTTCCCTAGGGGTGAACACTGAAGCTTTCTTT. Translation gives CASSSLGVNTEAFF.